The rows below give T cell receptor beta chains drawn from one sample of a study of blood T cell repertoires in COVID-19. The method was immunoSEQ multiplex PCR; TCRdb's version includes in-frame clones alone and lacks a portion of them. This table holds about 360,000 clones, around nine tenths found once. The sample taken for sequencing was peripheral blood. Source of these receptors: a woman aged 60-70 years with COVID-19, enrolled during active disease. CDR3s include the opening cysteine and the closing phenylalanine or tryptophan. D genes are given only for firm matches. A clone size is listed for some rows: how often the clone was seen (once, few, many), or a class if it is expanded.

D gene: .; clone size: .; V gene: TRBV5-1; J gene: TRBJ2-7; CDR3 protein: CASSLTGSSYEQYF; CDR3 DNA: TGCGCCAGCAGCTTGACAGGAAGCTCCTACGAGCAGTACTTC
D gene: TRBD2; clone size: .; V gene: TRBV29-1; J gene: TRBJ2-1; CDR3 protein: CSVEIGTSGTYNEQFF; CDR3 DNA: TGCAGCGTTGAAATCGGGACTAGCGGGACCTACAATGAGCAGTTCTTC
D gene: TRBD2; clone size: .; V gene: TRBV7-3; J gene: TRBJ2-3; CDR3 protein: CASSPGAGVTADTQYF; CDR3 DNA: TGTGCCAGCAGCCCCGGAGCGGGGGTTACGGCAGATACGCAGTATTTT
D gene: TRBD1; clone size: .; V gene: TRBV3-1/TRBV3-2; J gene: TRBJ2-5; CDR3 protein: CASSQYRDRPKETQYF; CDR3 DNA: TGTGCCAGCAGCCAATACCGGGACAGACCTAAAGAGACCCAGTACTTC
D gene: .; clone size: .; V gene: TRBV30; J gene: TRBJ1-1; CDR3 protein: CAWSFGLPMNTEAFF; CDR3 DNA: TGTGCCTGGAGTTTTGGACTACCCATGAACACTGAAGCTTTCTTT
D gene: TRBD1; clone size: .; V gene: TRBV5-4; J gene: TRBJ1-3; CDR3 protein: CASSGGTGTTSSGNTIYF; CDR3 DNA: TGTGCCAGCAGCGGAGGGACAGGAACCACGAGCTCTGGAAACACCATATATTTT
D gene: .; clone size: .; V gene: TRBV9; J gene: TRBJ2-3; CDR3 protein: CASSGEGGGQDTQYF; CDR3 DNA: TGTGCCAGCAGCGGCGAAGGAGGGGGCCAAGATACGCAGTATTTT
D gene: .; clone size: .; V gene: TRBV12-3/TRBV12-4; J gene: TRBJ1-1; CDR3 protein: CASTWGRNTEAFF; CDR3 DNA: TGTGCCAGCACCTGGGGCAGGAACACTGAAGCTTTCTTT
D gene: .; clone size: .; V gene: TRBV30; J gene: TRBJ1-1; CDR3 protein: CAWSYPGFWAEAFF; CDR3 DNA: TGTGCCTGGAGTTACCCGGGTTTTTGGGCTGAAGCTTTCTTT
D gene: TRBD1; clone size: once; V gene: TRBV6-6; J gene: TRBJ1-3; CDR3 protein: CASSYPTGDNTIYF; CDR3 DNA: TGTGCCAGCAGTTACCCGACAGGGGATAACACCATATATTTT
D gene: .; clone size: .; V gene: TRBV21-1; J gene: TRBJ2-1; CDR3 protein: CASSKAGQDSTYNEQFF; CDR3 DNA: TGTGCCAGCAGCAAAGCGGGACAGGACTCTACCTACAATGAGCAGTTCTTC
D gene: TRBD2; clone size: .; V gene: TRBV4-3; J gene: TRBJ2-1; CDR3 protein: CASSHAGGAYNEQFF; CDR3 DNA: TGCGCCAGCAGCCACGCGGGGGGGGCTTACAATGAGCAGTTCTTC
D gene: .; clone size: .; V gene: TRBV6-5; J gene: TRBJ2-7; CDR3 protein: CASSYTFSYEQYF; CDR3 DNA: TGTGCCAGCAGTTACACATTCTCCTACGAGCAGTACTTC
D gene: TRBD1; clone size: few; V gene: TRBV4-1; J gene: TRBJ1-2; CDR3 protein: CASSQPGQEGGYTF; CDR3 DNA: TGCGCCAGCAGCCAACCAGGACAGGAGGGTGGCTACACCTTC
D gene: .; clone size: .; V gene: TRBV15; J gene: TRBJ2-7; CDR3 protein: CATSRDPDTYEQYF; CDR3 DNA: TGTGCCACCAGCAGAGATCCCGACACCTACGAGCAGTACTTC
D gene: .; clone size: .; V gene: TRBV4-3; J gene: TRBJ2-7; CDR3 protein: CASSQEGDGGARYEQYF; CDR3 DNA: TGCGCCAGCAGCCAAGAGGGGGACGGAGGGGCACGCTACGAGCAGTACTTC
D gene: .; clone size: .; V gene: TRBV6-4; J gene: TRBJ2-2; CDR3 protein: CASSPDSSPGELFF; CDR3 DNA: TGTGCCAGCAGCCCGGACTCGTCCCCCGGGGAGCTGTTTTTT
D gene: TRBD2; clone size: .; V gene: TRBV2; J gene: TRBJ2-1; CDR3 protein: CASSETAGGLYNEQFF; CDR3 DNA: TGTGCCAGCAGTGAGACGGCGGGGGGGCTGTACAATGAGCAGTTCTTC
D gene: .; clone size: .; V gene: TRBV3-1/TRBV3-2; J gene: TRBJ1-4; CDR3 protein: CASSHLFNEKLFF; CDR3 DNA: TGTGCCAGCAGCCATTTATTCAATGAAAAACTGTTTTTT
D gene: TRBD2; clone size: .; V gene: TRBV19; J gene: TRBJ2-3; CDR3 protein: CASSRNGGEADTQYF; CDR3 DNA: TGTGCCAGTAGTCGGAACGGGGGGGAAGCAGATACGCAGTATTTT
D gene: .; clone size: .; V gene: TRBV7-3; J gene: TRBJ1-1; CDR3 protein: CADQGSGNTEAFF; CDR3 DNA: TGTGCCGATCAGGGTTCGGGGAACACTGAAGCTTTCTTT
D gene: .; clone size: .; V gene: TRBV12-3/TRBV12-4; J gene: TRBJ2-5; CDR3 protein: CASSLRGSGTQYF; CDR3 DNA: TGTGCCAGCAGTTTGAGGGGGTCGGGGACCCAGTACTTC
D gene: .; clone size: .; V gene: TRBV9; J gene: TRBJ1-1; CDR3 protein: CASSASVEGNTEAFF; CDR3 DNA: TGTGCCAGCAGCGCCTCGGTTGAGGGGAACACTGAAGCTTTCTTT
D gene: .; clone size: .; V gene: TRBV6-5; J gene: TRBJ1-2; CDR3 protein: CASSYAGQSHYGYTF; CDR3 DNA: TGTGCCAGCAGTTACGCCGGACAGTCCCACTATGGCTACACCTTC
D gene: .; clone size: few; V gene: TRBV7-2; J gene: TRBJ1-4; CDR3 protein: CASSLGSGTNEKLFF; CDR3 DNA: TGTGCCAGCAGCTTAGGGAGTGGGACTAATGAAAAACTGTTTTTT
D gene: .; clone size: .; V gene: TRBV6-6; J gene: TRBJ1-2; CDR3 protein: CASSPRGLGEVNYGYTF; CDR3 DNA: TGTGCCAGCAGTCCCAGGGGACTAGGCGAAGTTAACTATGGCTACACCTTC
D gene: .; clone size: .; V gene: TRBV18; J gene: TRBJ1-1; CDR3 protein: CASSPQEENTEAFF; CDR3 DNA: TGTGCCAGCTCACCACAGGAGGAGAACACTGAAGCTTTCTTT
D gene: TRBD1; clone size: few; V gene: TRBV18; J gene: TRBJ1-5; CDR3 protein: CASSPGQGNQPQHF; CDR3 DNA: TGTGCCAGCTCACCGGGACAGGGCAATCAGCCCCAGCATTTT
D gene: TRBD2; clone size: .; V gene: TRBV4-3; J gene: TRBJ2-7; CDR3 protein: CASSSGLAGYEQYF; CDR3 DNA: TGCGCCAGCAGCTCGGGACTAGCGGGCTACGAGCAGTACTTC
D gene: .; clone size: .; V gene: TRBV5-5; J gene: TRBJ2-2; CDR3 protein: CASSHGKGVAGELFF; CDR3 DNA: TGTGCCAGCAGCCACGGAAAGGGGGTGGCCGGGGAGCTGTTTTTT
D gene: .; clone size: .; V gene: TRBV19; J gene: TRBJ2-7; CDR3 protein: CASSDRIPYEQYF; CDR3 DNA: TGTGCCAGTAGCGACAGGATCCCCTACGAGCAGTACTTC
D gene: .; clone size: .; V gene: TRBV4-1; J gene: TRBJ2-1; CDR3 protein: CASSQLGLAAHNEQFF; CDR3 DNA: TGCGCCAGCAGCCAACTTGGATTAGCGGCACACAATGAGCAGTTCTTC
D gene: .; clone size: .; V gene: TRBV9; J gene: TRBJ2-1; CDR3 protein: CASSFRGGPSYNEQFF; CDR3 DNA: TGTGCCAGCAGCTTCCGCGGAGGACCCTCCTACAATGAGCAGTTCTTC
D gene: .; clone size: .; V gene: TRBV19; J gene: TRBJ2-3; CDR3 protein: CASSIRGPDTQYF; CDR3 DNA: TGTGCCAGTAGTATAAGGGGCCCAGATACGCAGTATTTT
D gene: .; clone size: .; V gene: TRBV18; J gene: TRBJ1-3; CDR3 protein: CASSPNRGEGNTIYF; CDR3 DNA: TGTGCCAGCTCACCCAACCGGGGGGAAGGAAACACCATATATTTT
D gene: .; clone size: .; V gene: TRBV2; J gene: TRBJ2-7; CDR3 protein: CASGRNPRDF; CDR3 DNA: TGTGCCAGCGGGAGGAACCCCAGGGACTTC
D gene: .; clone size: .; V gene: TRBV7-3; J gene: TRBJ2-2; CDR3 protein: CASSPAGGADGELFF; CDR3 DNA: TGTGCCAGCAGCCCCGCTGGGGGCGCCGACGGGGAGCTGTTTTTT
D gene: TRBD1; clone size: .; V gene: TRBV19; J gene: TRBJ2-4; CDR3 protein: CASSTRDRVRYF; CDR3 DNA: TGTGCCAGTAGTACCCGGGACAGGGTAAGGTACTTC
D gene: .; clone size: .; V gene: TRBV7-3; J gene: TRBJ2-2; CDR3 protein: CASSLTGHLNTGELFF; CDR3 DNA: TGTGCCAGCAGCTTAACGGGACACCTGAACACCGGGGAGCTGTTTTTT
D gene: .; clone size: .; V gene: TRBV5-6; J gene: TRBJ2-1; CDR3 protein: CASSLITVGEQFF; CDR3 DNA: TGTGCCAGCAGCCTTATTACAGTAGGTGAGCAGTTCTTC
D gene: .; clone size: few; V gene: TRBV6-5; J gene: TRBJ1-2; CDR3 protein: CASGQNGYTF; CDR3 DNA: TGTGCCAGCGGACAAAATGGCTACACCTTC
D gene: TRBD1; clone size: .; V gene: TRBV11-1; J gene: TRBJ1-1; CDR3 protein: CASSSGQGRTEAFF; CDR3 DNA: TGTGCCAGCAGCTCCGGACAGGGGAGGACTGAAGCTTTCTTT
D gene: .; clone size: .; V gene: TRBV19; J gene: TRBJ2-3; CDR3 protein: CASSIWSGGLTDTQYF; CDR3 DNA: TGTGCCAGTAGTATCTGGTCCGGGGGACTCACAGATACGCAGTATTTT
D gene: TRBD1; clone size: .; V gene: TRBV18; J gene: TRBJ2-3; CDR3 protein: CASSLGQGVSTDTQYF; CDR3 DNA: TGTGCCAGCTCACTTGGACAGGGGGTAAGCACAGATACGCAGTATTTT
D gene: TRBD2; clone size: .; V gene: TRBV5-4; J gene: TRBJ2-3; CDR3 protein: CASSPRTSGGAGTQYF; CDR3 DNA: TGTGCCAGCAGCCCGCGGACTAGCGGGGGGGCCGGGACGCAGTATTTT
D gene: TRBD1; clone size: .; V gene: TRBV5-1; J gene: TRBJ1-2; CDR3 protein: CASSLATGDYGYTF; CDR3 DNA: TGCGCCAGCAGCTTGGCTACAGGGGACTATGGCTACACCTTC
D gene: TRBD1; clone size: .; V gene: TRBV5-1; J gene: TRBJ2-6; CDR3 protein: CASSQTGAGANVLTF; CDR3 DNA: TGCGCCAGCAGCCAGACAGGGGCCGGGGCCAACGTCCTGACTTTC
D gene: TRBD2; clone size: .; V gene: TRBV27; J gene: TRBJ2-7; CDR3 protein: CASSLGSGGPYEQYF; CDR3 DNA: TGTGCCAGCAGTTTGGGTAGCGGGGGACCCTACGAGCAGTACTTC
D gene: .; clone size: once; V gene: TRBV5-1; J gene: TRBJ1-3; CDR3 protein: CASSLGTGNTIYF; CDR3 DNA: TGCGCCAGCAGCTTGGGAACAGGAAACACCATATATTTT
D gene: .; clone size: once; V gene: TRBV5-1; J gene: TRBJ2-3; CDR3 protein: CASALGADTQYF; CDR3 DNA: TGCGCCAGCGCGTTGGGGGCCGATACGCAGTATTTT
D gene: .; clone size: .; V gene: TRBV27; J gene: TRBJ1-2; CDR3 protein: CASSLRGGGRGIRDGYTF; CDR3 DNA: TGTGCCAGCAGTTTAAGAGGGGGGGGGCGCGGTATAAGGGATGGCTACACCTTC
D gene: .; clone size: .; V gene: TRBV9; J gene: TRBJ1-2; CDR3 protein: CASSVSNRGYTF; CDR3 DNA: TGTGCCAGCAGCGTATCGAATAGAGGCTACACCTTC
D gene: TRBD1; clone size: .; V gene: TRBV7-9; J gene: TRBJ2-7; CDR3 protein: CASSSFGEQGGPEVQYF; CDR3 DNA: TGTGCCAGCAGCTCCTTTGGGGAACAGGGGGGCCCGGAAGTGCAGTACTTC
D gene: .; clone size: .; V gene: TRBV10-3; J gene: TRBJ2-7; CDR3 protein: CAISEPTTGSKQYF; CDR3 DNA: TGTGCCATCAGTGAGCCTACGACAGGTTCCAAGCAGTACTTC
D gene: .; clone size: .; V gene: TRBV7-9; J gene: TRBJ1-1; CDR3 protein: CASSSQGSRTEAFF; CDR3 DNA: TGTGCCAGCAGCTCCCAGGGGTCGAGGACTGAAGCTTTCTTT
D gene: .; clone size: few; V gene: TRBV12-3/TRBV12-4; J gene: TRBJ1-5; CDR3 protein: CASSGVGNQPQHF; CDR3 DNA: TGTGCCAGTTCAGGGGTTGGCAATCAGCCCCAGCATTTT
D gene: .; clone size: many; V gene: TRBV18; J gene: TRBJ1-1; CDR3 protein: CASSPIAGRSNTEAFF; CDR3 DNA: TGTGCCAGCTCACCTATAGCGGGACGGTCAAACACTGAAGCTTTCTTT
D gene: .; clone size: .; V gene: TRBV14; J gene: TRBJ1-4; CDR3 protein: CASSQEGEGVGEKLFF; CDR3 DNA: TGTGCCAGCAGCCAAGAAGGAGAAGGGGTCGGCGAAAAACTGTTTTTT
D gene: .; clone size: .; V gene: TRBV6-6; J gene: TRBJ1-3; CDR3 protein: CASSGTSHGNTIYF; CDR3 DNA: TGTGCCAGCAGTGGGACATCCCATGGAAACACCATATATTTT